This TCR beta chain was sequenced during a study of blood T cells in healthy people across ages. Study-wide findings and caveats: Significant beta diversity loss was already apparent by age about 39, declining roughly linearly.

Germline V gene sequence: CDR1 SGHDN, CDR2 FVKESK. The CDR3 is made up of 17 amino acids. A second PCR of about 6 to 11 cycles used a sample-barcoded 5' primer and a J-beta primer mix. TCRdb passed the 5' RACE reads through MiXCR, listing each CDR3 protein once. The sample lists hundreds of thousands of distinct CDR3 sequences; about 30% were seen once. This clonotype was found once. The target antigen is unknown. This may stem from a read error, because a much larger clone lies one nucleotide away. Healthy Russian Caucasian donors spanned ages about 6 to 100 years. Sequenced: blood. The chain carries TRBV14 and TRBJ2-7; D ambiguous. This clonotype was obtained from a woman of 80 years or more in good health. In DNA form, the CDR3 reads TGTGCCAGCAGCCAAGTTTTCGGCGCCGTGGGCTCCTACGAGCAGTGCTTC. Encoded protein: CASSQVFGAVGSYEQCF. The complete variable domain, with remaining parts taken from reference TRBV14 and TRBJ2-7, reads EAGVTQFPSHSVIEKGQTVTLRCDPISGHDNLYWYRRVMGKEIKFLLHFVKESKQDESGMPNNRFLAERTGGTYSTLKVQPAELEDSGVYFCASSQVFGAVGSYEQCFGPGTRLTVT.